This TCR beta chain was profiled in a study of shared clonotypes between healthy human individuals (dated by TCRdb to the early 2020s). As for the study more broadly: A few men and two women, aged 18 to 49 years, made up the cohort. For each donor, CD4 naive and CD4 memory were each given three plates, CD8 naive was given two plates, and CD8 memory was given one plate. Blood TCR repertoires of a handful of healthy adults were deeply sequenced to estimate repertoire size and the extent of clonotype sharing between individuals. Different laboratories and diverse techniques were used to prepare libraries and sequence TCR repertoires, to increase sequencing depth and limit assay-specific biases. Each donor's leukapheresis produced roughly between roughly 0.9 and 9 billion PBMCs.

CD8 naive samples were CD45RO-negative cells positively selected for CCR7, giving a CD45RA+CCR7+ population that excluded TemRA cells. The donors were healthy, HIV-negative adults who had no recently reported acute infections or vaccinations. All donors were Caucasian adults living in Nashville, Tennessee, USA. After blood collection by leukapheresis, PBMCs were isolated using Ficoll-Histopaque density gradient centrifugation and then cryopreserved in the vapor phase of liquid nitrogen. Analytical flow cytometry was used to check the purity and quantity of each magnetically sorted T cell population. Genomic DNA was isolated from every sorted fraction and measured by UV absorbance on a Nanodrop 2000c. The CDR3 runs 16 amino acids, cysteine and phenylalanine included. Only CDR3 DNA is held: 48 bases, read in frame from base 1. CDR1 and CDR2, looked up from the germline V gene (reference sequence), are LNHNV and YYDKDF. V loses 4 bases at its end and J loses 3 bases; junction bases beyond the gene matches: 6.

A word on this clone: The specificity of this receptor is unknown. The record has no base qualities; no much larger clone is one base away.

Points the paper makes about the study in general: Larger estimated clonotype richness was generally found for naive subsets than for memory subsets. About 5% of naive CD4, 3% to 3.5% of naive CD8, 2.3% of memory CD4, and 0.4% of memory CD8 clonotypes were shared across a few donors. Because the study included a small number of donors, the genetic and exposure-history diversity represented was limited. Rarefaction of sorted-subset datasets indicated incomplete sequencing despite the large sequencing depth. Sampling was restricted to blood, and TCR repertoires in tissue are likely to differ from TCR repertoires in blood. Compared with non-shared clonotypes, the clonotypes found in all four sorted-subset donors had higher generation probabilities. Based on pairwise subsampling, the degree of clonotype sharing among donors was expected to be affected by sequencing depth.

Using the deep immunoSEQ assay, multiplex PCR amplified TCR CDR3 regions from genomic DNA. Genomic DNA extracted from each cell subset was distributed evenly over all wells of several immunoSEQ 96-well plates, and each plate served as one replicate. For sorted subsets, each replicate PCR was loaded with approximately 0.2 ug genomic DNA, equivalent to 32,000 or so T cell genomes. The purified libraries were quantified using a Qubit 3.0 fluorometer, sized with a Bioanalyzer 2100, and then quantified again using the KAPA Library Quantification kit. Every immunoSEQ 96-well plate was sequenced on a dedicated single-read 150-cycle Illumina NextSeq 550 flow cell. The authors' analysis ran thus. Because the immunoSEQ output included only junctional sequences and no quality scores, the filtering could not be the same as the filtering used for full-length reads. To assign V/J genes and CDR3, sequences were annotated against IMGT germline references using PyIR, a Python wrapper for IgBLAST v1.9. Reads with weak V/J assignments (E-value above 1e-6), missing CDR3, stop codons, out-of-frame junctions, or ambiguous translated residues were removed. A V3J clonotype was defined by an identical inferred V gene, J gene, and CDR3 amino acid sequence. Percentage overlap between repertoires was computed as shared unique clonotypes divided by the size of the smaller repertoire. Repertoire richness was assessed with RTK rarefaction, the Chao1 estimator, and Recon v2.1 estimates of unobserved clonotypes. Generation probabilities for all TCRbeta clonotypes obtained by the gDNA method from a handful of donors were computed using OLGA. This immuneACCESS table, as held by TCRdb, lists in-frame sequences with V and J called but not all clones. Of the missing ones, under half trace to an unresolved V gene in checked studies; the others have no known cause. That table supplies the V and J calls and clone size; D and trimming were determined from the DNA. A total of approximately 840,000 clones appear in this sample, 96% of them only once. The ten largest make up approximately 0.2% of the sample.

Sequencing input: naive CD8+ T cells sorted from blood. The cell subset or site label on this specimen signifies: CD45RA+CCR7+. The source is a man between 25 and 39 years old in good health. The chain is assembled from TRBV15 and TRBJ2-2, with 9 central nucleotides matching TRBD2. The DNA reads TGTGCCACCAGCAACCTCACTAGCGGGTACACCGGGGAGCTGTTTTTT. This codes for CATSNLTSGYTGELFF.